The sequence of this TCR beta chain was determined in a study of T cell changes during pregnancy in multiple sclerosis. Data came from immunoSEQ multiplex PCR; TCRdb stores just in-frame clones and leaves some out. In the table there are tens of thousands of clones, about 90% of which are singletons. V was clipped by 1 base and J by 6 bases, with 16 bases between them. The V gene's germline CDR1 is MGHRA and CDR2 YSYEKL. This CDR3 has 16 residues. The input for sequencing was CD4+ T cells from peripheral blood mononuclear cells, taken in the second trimester of pregnancy. The rearrangement uses TRBV4-1 and TRBJ1-5; possibly TRBD1 for D (6 bases). The receptor was derived from a female donor in good health, enrolled as a control in a pregnancy study. CDR3 residues: CASSQVQGGGTQPQHF. The CDR3 region has the DNA TGCGCCAGCAGCCAAGTCCAAGGGGGAGGGACTCAGCCCCAGCATTTT.